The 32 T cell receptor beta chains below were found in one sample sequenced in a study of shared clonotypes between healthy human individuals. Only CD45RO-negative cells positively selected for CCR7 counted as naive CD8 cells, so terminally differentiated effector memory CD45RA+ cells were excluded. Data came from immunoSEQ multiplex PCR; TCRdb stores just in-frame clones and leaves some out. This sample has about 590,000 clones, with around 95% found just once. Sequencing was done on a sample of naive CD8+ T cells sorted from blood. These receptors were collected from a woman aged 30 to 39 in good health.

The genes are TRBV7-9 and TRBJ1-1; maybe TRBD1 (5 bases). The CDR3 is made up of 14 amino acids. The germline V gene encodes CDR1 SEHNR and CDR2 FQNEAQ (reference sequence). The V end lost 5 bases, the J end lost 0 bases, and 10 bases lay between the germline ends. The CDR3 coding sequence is TGTGCCAGCAGCCACGCAGGGCTGAACACTGAAGCTTTCTTT. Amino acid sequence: CASSHAGLNTEAFF.

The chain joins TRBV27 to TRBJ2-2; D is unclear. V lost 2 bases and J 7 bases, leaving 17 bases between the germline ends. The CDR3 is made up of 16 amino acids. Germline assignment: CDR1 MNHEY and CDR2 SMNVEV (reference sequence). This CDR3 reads CASSLSADLVVGELFF. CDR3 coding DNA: TGTGCCAGCAGTTTAAGCGCCGATCTGGTAGTCGGGGAGCTGTTTTTT.

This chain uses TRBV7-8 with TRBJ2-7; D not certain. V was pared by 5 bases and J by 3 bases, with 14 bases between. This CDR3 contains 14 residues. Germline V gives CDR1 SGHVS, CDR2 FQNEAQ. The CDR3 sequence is CASSPRRWIYEQYF. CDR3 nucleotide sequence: TGTGCCAGCAGCCCTCGTCGGTGGATCTACGAGCAGTACTTC.

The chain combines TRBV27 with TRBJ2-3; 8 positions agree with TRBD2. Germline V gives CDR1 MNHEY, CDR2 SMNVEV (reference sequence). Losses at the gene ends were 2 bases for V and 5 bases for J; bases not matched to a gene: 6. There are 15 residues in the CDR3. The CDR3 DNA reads TGTGCCAGCAGTTTAAAACGGGAGGGACAAGATACGCAGTATTTT. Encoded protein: CASSLKREGQDTQYF.

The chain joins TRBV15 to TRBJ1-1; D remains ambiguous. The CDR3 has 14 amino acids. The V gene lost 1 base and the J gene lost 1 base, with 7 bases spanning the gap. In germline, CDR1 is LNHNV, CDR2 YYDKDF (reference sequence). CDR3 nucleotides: TGTGCCACCAGCAGAGTAGCAGCGAACACTGAAGCTTTCTTT. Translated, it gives CATSRVAANTEAFF. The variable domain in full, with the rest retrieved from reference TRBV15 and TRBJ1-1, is DAMVIQNPRYQVTQFGKPVTLSCSQTLNHNVMYWYQQKSSQAPKLLFHYYDKDFNNEADTPDNFQSRRPNTSFCFLDIRSPGLGDTAMYLCATSRVAANTEAFFGQGTRLTVV.

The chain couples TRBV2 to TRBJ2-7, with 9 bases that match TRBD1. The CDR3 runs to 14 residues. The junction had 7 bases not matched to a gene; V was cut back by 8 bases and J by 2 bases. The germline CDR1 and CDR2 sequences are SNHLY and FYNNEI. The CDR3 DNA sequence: TGTGCCAGCGAAGGACAGGGGCCTCCCTACGAGCAGTACTTC. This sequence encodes CASEGQGPPYEQYF.

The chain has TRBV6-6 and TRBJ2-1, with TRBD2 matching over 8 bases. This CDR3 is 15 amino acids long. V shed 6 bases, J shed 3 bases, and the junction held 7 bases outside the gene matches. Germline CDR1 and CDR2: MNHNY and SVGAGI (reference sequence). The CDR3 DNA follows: TGTGCCAGCAGCCCGGGACTAGGGGACTACAATGAGCAGTTCTTC. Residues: CASSPGLGDYNEQFF.

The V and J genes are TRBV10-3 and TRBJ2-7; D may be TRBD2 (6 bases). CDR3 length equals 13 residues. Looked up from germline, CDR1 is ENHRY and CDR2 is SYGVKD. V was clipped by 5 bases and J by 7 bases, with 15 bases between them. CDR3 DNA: TGTGCCATCAGTTACGGGACCAGCGGGGAGCAGTACTTC. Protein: CAISYGTSGEQYF.

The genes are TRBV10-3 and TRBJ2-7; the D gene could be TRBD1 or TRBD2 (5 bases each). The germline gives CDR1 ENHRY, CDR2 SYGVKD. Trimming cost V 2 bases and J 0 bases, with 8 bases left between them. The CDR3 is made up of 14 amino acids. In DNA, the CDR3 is TGTGCCATCAGTGAGCACGGGGCCTCCTACGAGCAGTACTTC. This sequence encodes CAISEHGASYEQYF.

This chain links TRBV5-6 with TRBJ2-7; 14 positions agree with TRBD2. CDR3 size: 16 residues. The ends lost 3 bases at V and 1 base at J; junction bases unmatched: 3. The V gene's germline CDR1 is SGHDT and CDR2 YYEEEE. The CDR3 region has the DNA TGTGCCAGCAGCTGGGGACTAGCGGGAGCATCCTACGAGCAGTACTTC. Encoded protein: CASSWGLAGASYEQYF.

CDR3 loop: CASSALSGDEQFF. The DNA of the CDR3 is TGTGCCAGCAGCGCCCTCTCTGGAGATGAGCAGTTCTTC. The chain joins TRBV28 to TRBJ2-1; D gene ambiguous. Deletions cut 6 bases from V and 8 bases from J, with 14 bases between. CDR1 is MDHEN and CDR2 is SYDVKM in the germline V gene. CDR3 size: 13 residues.

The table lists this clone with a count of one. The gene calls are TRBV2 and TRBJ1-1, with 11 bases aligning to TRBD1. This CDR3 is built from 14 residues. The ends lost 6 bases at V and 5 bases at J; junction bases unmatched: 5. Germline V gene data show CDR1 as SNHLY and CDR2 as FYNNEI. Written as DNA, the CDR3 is TGTGCCAGCAGCGCTGGGACAGGGGGAACTGAAGCTTTCTTT. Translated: CASSAGTGGTEAFF.

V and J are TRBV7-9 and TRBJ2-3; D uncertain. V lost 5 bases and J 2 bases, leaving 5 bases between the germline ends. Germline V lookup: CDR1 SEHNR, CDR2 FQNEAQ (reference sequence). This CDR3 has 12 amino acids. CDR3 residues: CASSPATDTQYF. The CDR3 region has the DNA TGTGCCAGCAGCCCTGCCACAGATACGCAGTATTTT.

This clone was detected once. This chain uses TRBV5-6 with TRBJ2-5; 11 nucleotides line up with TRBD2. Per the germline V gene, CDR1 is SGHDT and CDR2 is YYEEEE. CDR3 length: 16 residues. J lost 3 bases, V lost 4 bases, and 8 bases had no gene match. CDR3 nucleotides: TGTGCCAGCAGCCCCGCGGGACTAGCGGAAAAAGAGACCCAGTACTTC. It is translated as CASSPAGLAEKETQYF.

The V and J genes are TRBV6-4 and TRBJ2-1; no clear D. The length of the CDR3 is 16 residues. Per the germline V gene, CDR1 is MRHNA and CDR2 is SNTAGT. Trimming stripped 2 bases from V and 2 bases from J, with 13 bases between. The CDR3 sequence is CASSDVLRKAYNEQFF. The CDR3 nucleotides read TGTGCCAGCAGTGACGTCCTCCGTAAAGCCTACAATGAGCAGTTCTTC.

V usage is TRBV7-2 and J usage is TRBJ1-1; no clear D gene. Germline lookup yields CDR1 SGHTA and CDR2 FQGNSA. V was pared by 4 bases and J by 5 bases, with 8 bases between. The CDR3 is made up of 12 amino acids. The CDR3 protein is CASSSLGTEAFF. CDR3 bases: TGTGCCAGCAGCTCACTAGGAACTGAAGCTTTCTTT.

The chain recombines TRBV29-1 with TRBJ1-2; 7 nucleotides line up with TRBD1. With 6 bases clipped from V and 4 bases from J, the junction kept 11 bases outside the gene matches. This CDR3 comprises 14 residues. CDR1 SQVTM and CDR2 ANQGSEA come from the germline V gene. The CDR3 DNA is TGCAGCGTGTACCAGGGGGGGAATAGCTATGGCTACACCTTC. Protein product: CSVYQGGNSYGYTF.

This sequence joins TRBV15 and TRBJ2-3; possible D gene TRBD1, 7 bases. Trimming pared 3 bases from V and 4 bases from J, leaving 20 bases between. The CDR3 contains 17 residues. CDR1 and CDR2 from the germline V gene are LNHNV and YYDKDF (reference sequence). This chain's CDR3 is CATSRGWGDSWADTQYF. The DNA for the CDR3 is TGTGCCACCAGCAGGGGTTGGGGGGACAGTTGGGCAGATACGCAGTATTTT.

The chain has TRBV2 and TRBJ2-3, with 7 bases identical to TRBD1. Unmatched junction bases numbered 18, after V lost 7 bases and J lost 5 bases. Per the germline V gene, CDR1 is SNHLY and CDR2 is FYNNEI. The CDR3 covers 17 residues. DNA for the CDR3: TGTGCCAGCATAATGAAGGGGGCGAAGGGGAAATTAGATACGCAGTATTTT. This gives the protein CASIMKGAKGKLDTQYF.

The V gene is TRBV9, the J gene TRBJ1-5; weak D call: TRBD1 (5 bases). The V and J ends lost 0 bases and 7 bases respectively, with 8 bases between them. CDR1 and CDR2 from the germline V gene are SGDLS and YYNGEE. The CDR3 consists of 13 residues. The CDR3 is CASSVGGTQPQHF. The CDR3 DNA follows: TGTGCCAGCAGCGTAGGTGGGACGCAGCCCCAGCATTTT.

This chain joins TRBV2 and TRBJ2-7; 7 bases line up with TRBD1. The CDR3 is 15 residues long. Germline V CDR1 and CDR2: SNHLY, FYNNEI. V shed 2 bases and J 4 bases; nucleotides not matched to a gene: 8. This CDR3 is CASSETGVGDYEQYF. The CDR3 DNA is TGTGCCAGCAGTGAAACAGGGGTTGGGGATTACGAGCAGTACTTC.

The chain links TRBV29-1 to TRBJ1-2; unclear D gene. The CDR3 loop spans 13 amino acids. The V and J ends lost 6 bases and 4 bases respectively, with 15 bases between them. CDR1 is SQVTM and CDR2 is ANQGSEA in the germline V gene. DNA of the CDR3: TGCAGCGTGGTAGGTACGGACGGCTATGGCTACACCTTC. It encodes CSVVGTDGYGYTF.

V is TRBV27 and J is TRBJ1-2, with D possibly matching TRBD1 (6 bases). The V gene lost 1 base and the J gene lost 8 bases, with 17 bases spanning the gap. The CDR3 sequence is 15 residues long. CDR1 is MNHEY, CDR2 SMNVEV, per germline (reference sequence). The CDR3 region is CASSLFGGDGGGYTF. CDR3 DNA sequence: TGTGCCAGCAGTTTATTCGGGGGCGATGGCGGCGGCTACACCTTC.

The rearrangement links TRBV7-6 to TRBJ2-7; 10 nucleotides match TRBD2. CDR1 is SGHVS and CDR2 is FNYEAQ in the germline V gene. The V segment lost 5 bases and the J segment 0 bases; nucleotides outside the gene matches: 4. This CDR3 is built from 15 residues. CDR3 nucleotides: TGTGCCAGCAGCCCTAGCGGGAGAGTCTCCTACGAGCAGTACTTC. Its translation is CASSPSGRVSYEQYF. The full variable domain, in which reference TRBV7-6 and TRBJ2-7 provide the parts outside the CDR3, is GAGVSQSPRYKVTKRGQDVALRCDPISGHVSLYWYRQALGQGPEFLTYFNYEAQQDKSGLPNDRFSAERPEGSISTLTIQRTEQRDSAMYRCASSPSGRVSYEQYFGPGTRLTVT.

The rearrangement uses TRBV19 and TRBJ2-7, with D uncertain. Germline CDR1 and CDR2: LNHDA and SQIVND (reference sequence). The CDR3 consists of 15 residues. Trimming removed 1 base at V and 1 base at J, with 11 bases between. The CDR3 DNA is TGTGCCAGTAGTATAGCCCAGAGCCTGTCCTACGAGCAGTACTTC. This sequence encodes CASSIAQSLSYEQYF.

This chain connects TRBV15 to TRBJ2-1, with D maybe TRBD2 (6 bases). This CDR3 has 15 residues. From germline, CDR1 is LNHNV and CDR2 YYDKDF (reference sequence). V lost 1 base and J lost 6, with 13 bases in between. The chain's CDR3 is CATSRGAGLLNEQFF. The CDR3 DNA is TGTGCCACCAGCAGAGGGGCGGGACTTCTCAATGAGCAGTTCTTC. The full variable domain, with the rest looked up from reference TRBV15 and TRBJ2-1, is DAMVIQNPRYQVTQFGKPVTLSCSQTLNHNVMYWYQQKSSQAPKLLFHYYDKDFNNEADTPDNFQSRRPNTSFCFLDIRSPGLGDTAMYLCATSRGAGLLNEQFFGPGTRLTVL.

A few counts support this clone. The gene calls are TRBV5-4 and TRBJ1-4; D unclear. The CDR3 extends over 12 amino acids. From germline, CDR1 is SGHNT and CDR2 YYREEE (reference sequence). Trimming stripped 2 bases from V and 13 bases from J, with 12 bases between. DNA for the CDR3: TGTGCCAGCAGCTTCGGGAGTAACGGACTGTTTTTT. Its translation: CASSFGSNGLFF.

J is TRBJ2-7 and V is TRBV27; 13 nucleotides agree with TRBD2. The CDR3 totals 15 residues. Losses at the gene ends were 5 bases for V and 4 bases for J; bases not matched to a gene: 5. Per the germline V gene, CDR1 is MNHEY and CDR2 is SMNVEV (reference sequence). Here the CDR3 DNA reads TGTGCCAGCAGTATCGGGACTAGCGGGAAGTACGAGCAGTACTTC. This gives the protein CASSIGTSGKYEQYF.

The CDR3 region is CASSPTGGASYEQYF. CDR3 coding DNA: TGTGCCAGCAGTCCCACAGGGGGAGCCTCCTACGAGCAGTACTTC. The chain uses TRBV5-4 and TRBJ2-7; 8 nucleotides match TRBD1. V gave up 5 bases and J gave up 0 bases; unmatched junction bases: 7. The germline CDR1 and CDR2 sequences are SGHNT and YYREEE (reference sequence). The CDR3 consists of 15 residues.

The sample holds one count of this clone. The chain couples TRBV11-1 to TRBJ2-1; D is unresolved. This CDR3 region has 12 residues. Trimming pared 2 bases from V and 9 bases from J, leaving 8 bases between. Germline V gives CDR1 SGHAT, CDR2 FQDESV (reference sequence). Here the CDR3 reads CASSLKTLEQFF. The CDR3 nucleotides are TGTGCCAGCAGCTTAAAGACTCTTGAGCAGTTCTTC.

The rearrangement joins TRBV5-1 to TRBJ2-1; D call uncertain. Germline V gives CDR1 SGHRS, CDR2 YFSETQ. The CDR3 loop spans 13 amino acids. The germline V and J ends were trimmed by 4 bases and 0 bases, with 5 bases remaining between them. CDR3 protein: CASSENSYNEQFF. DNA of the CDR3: TGCGCCAGCAGCGAAAACTCCTACAATGAGCAGTTCTTC. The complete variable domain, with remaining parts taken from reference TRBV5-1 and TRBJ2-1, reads KAGVTQTPRYLIKTRGQQVTLSCSPISGHRSVSWYQQTPGQGLQFLFEYFSETQRNKGNFPGRFSGRQFSNSRSEMNVSTLELGDSALYLCASSENSYNEQFFGPGTRLTVL.

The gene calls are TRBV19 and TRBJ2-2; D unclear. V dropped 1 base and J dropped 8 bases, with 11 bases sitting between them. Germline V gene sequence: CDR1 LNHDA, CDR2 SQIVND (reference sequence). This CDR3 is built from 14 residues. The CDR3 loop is CASSIASPGGELFF. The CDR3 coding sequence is TGTGCCAGTAGTATAGCCTCGCCTGGAGGGGAGCTGTTTTTT.